This T cell receptor beta chain is drawn from a study of early T cells in non-severe SARS-CoV-2 infection. Study context: The sequenced material was bulk RNA from unsorted whole blood, and its chains were unpaired.

Unique molecular identifiers were affixed to single, distinct cDNA molecules. TCRdb recomputed calls from the 5' RACE reads with MiXCR, one row per CDR3 protein. Of about 130,000 distinct CDR3 sequences in the sample, more than 13% are singletons; the top ten hold 21%. The CDR3 is 12 amino acids. Germline values: CDR1 GTSNPN, CDR2 SVGIG (reference sequence). V lost 1 base and J lost 12, with 12 bases in between. This sequence joins TRBV30 and TRBJ1-4; D is uncertain. The sequence derives from an adult who was a healthcare worker with PCR-confirmed SARS-CoV-2 infection or an uninfected control (not recorded which). The sample consisted of whole blood. The CDR3 here is CAWSARVGQLFF. The CDR3 region has the DNA TGTGCCTGGAGTGCGAGGGTGGGCCAACTGTTTTTT.